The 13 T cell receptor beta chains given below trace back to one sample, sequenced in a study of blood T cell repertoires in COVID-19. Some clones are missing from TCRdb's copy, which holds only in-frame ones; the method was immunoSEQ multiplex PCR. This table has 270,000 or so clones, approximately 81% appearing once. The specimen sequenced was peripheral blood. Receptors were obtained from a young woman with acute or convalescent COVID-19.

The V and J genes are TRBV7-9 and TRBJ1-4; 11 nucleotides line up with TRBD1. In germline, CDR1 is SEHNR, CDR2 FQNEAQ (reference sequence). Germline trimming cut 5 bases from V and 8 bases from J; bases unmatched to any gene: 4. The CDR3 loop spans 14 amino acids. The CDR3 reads CASSRGQGEEKLFF. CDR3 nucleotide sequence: TGTGCCAGCAGCCGGGGACAGGGGGAGGAAAAACTGTTTTTT.

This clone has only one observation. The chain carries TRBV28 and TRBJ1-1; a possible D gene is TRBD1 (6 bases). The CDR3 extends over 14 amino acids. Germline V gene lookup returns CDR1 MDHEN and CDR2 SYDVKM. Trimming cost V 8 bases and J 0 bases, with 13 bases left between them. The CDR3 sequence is CASGFGGLNTEAFF. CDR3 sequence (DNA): TGTGCCAGCGGCTTCGGGGGGCTGAACACTGAAGCTTTCTTT. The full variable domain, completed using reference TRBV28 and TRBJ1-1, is DVKVTQSSRYLVKRTGEKVFLECVQDMDHENMFWYRQDPGLGLRLIYFSYDVKMKEKGDIPEGYSVSREKKERFSLILESASTNQTSMYLCASGFGGLNTEAFFGQGTRLTVV.

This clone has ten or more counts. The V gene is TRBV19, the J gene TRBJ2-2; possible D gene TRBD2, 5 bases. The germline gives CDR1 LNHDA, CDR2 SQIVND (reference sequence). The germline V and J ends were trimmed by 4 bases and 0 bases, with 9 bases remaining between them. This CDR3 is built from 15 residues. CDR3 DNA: TGTGCCAGTAGTAGTCTGGAGGCGAACACCGGGGAGCTGTTTTTT. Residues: CASSSLEANTGELFF.

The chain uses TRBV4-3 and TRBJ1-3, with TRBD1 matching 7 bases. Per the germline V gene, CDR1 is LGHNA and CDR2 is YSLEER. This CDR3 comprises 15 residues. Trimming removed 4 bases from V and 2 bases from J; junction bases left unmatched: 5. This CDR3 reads CASSPTRGAGNTIYF. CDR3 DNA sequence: TGCGCCAGCAGCCCCACCAGGGGGGCTGGAAACACCATATATTTT.

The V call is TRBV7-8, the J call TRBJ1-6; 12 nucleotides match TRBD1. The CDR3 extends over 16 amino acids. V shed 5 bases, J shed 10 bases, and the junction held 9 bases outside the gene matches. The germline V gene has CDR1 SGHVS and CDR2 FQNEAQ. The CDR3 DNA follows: TGTGCCAGCAGCCCCAGGGGGACAGGGGGCCAATCACCCCTCCACTTT. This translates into CASSPRGTGGQSPLHF.

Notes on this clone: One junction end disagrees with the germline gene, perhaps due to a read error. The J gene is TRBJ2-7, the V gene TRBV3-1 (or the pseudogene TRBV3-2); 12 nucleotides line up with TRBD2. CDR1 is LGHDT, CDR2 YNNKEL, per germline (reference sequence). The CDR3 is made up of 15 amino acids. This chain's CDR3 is CASSQGAGTSGWLNF. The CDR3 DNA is TGTGCCAGCAGCCAAGGGGCCGGGACTAGCGGGTGGCTGAACTTC.

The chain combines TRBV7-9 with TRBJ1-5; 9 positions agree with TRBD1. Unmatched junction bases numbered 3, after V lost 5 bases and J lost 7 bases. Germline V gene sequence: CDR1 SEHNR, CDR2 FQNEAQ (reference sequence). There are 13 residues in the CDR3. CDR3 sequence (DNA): TGTGCCAGCAGCGCGGACAGGGGACAGCCCCAGCATTTT. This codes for CASSADRGQPQHF.

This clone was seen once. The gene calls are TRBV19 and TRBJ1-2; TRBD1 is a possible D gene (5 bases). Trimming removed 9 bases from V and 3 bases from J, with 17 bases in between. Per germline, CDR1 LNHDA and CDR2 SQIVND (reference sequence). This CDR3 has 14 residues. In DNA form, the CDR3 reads TGTGCCAGCAGGAATCAGGGTTATGACTATGGCTACACCTTC. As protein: CASRNQGYDYGYTF.

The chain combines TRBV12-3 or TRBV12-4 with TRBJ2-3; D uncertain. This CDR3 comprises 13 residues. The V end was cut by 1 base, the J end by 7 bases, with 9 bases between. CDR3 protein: CASSLGARNTQYF. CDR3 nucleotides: TGTGCCAGCAGTTTAGGGGCCCGGAATACGCAGTATTTT.

CDR3 region: CAWTRKTGSYGYTF. CDR3 coding DNA: TGTGCCTGGACTAGAAAGACAGGGAGCTATGGCTACACCTTC. The V call is TRBV30, the J call TRBJ1-2, with 7 bases lining up with TRBD1. V lost 4 bases, J lost 4 bases, and 9 bases stayed unmatched. This CDR3 comprises 14 residues. Per germline, CDR1 GTSNPN and CDR2 SVGIG (reference sequence).

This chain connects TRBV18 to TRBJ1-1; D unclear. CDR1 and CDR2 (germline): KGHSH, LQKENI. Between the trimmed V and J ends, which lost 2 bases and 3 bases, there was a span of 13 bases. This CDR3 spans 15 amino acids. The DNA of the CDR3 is TGTGCCAGCTCACCAGAAGCAGGATATTACACTGAAGCTTTCTTT. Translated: CASSPEAGYYTEAFF.

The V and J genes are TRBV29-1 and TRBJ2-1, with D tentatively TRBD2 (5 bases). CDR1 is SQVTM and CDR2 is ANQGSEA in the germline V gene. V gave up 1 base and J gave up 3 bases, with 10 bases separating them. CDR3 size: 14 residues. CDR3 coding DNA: TGCAGCGTTGAAGGCGGCGACTACTACAATGAGCAGTTCTTC. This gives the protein CSVEGGDYYNEQFF.

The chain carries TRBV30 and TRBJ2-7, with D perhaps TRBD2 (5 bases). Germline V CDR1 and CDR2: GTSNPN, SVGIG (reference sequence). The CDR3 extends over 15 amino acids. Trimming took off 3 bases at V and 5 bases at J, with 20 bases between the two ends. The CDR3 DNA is TGTGCCTGGAGGACCCAATTGGGGAGATTCGACGAGCAGTACTTC. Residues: CAWRTQLGRFDEQYF. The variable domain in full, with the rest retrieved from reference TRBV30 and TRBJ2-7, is SQTIHQWPATLVQPVGSPLSLECTVEGTSNPNLYWYRQAAGRGLQLLFYSVGIGQISSEVPQNLSASRPQDRQFILSSKKLLLSDSGFYLCAWRTQLGRFDEQYFGPGTRLTVT.